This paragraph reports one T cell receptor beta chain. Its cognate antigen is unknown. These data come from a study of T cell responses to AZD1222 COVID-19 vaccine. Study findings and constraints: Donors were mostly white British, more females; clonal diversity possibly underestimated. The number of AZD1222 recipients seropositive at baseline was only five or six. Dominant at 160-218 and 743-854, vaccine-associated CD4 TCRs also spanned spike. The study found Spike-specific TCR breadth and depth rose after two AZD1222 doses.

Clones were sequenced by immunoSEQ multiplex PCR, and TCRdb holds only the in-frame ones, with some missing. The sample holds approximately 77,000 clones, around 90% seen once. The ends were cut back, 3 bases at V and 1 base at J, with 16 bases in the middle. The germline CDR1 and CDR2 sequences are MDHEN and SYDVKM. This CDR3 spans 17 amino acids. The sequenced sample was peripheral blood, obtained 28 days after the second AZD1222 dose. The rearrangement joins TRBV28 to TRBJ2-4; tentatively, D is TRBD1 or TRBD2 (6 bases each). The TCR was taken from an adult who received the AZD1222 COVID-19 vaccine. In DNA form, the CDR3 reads TGTGCCAGCAGTTTGAGTGGCAGGGGACTTGCCAAAAACATTCAGTACTTC. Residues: CASSLSGRGLAKNIQYF.